The 26 T cell receptor beta chains listed next were all sequenced from one sample in a study of cytomegalovirus exposure and HLA in healthy donors. Primers: 60 Vbeta forward and 13 Jbeta reverse. Some clones are missing from TCRdb's copy, which holds only in-frame ones; the method was immunoSEQ multiplex PCR. The data show fewer than 200,000 clones, roughly 79% seen once. The sample taken for sequencing was PBMCs. Receptors originate from a man aged 25-45 years in good health and CMV-seronegative.

V is TRBV7-2 and J is TRBJ2-7; 8 positions agree with TRBD2. Germline V gives CDR1 SGHTA, CDR2 FQGNSA. CDR3 size: 15 residues. V lost 5 bases and J lost 4; bases outside the gene matches: 10. CDR3 loop: CASSPPPGGVYEQYF. The CDR3 bases are TGTGCCAGCAGCCCCCCCCCGGGGGGGGTGTACGAGCAGTACTTC.

The V and J genes are TRBV5-4 and TRBJ1-2; TRBD1 aligns across 7 bases. Germline-derived CDR1 and CDR2 are SGHNT and YYREEE (reference sequence). V dropped 4 bases and J dropped 1; count of bases not matched to a gene: 4. CDR3 size: 14 residues. CDR3: CASSTNRGNYGYTF. CDR3 DNA: TGTGCCAGCAGCACCAACAGGGGTAACTATGGCTACACCTTC.

This chain links TRBV7-2 with TRBJ2-7; 8 bases map to TRBD1. This CDR3 has 14 residues. Germline loops: CDR1 SGHTA, CDR2 FQGNSA. Germline trimming cut 1 base from V and 4 bases from J; bases unmatched to any gene: 3. The CDR3 loop is CASSLVTGDYEQYF. DNA for the CDR3: TGTGCCAGCAGCTTAGTGACAGGGGATTACGAGCAGTACTTC. The full variable domain, its missing parts supplied by reference TRBV7-2 and TRBJ2-7, is GAGVSQSPSNKVTEKGKDVELRCDPISGHTALYWYRQSLGQGLEFLIYFQGNSAPDKSGLPSDRFSAERTGGSVSTLTIQRTQQEDSAVYLCASSLVTGDYEQYFGPGTRLTVT.

The V and J genes are TRBV2 and TRBJ2-5, with D maybe TRBD1 (6 bases). The V end lost 8 bases, the J end lost 5 bases, and 21 bases lay between the germline ends. Germline CDR1 reads SNHLY; CDR2 reads FYNNEI. This CDR3 contains 15 residues. The CDR3, as DNA: TGTGCCAGCCAAAGGGGGATAGTCTGGAGCGAGACCCAGTACTTC. Its protein is CASQRGIVWSETQYF. The full variable domain, rest sourced from reference TRBV2 and TRBJ2-5, is EPEVTQTPSHQVTQMGQEVILRCVPISNHLYFYWYRQILGQKVEFLVSFYNNEISEKSEIFDDQFSVERPDGSNFTLKIRSTKLEDSAMYFCASQRGIVWSETQYFGPGTRLLVL.

The V gene is TRBV28, the J gene TRBJ2-5; D not resolved. The CDR3 extends over 16 amino acids. V was cut by 7 bases and J by 1 base, with 19 bases left in between. The germline V gene has CDR1 MDHEN and CDR2 SYDVKM. As DNA, the CDR3 is TGTGCCAGCACTCCCGGCGGTTTTTCGTCCCAAGAGACCCAGTACTTC. Its protein product is CASTPGGFSSQETQYF.

Notes on this clone: The same CDR3 can be traced to other DNA sequences in this sample. V usage is TRBV18 and J usage is TRBJ2-7; D might be TRBD1 (6 bases). The germline V and J ends were trimmed by 3 bases and 3 bases, with 9 bases remaining between them. CDR3 length equals 13 residues. Germline V gives CDR1 KGHSH, CDR2 LQKENI. CDR3 residues: CASSPGQSYEQYF. As DNA, the CDR3 is TGTGCCAGCTCACCCGGACAGAGCTACGAGCAGTACTTC.

The rearrangement uses TRBV5-1 and TRBJ2-5; 11 nucleotides align to TRBD2. Germline lookup yields CDR1 SGHRS and CDR2 YFSETQ. This CDR3 spans 16 amino acids. J gave up 5 bases and V 0 bases, and 6 bases lay outside the gene matches. CDR3 bases: TGCGCCAGCAGCTTGGCCGGGACTAGCGGCAGGGAGACCCAGTACTTC. It specifies CASSLAGTSGRETQYF.

The chain is built from TRBV5-4 and TRBJ2-7; perhaps TRBD1 as D (6 bases). The CDR3 sequence is 15 residues long. Per germline, CDR1 SGHNT and CDR2 YYREEE (reference sequence). V was clipped by 4 bases and J by 6 bases, with 20 bases between them. The CDR3 loop is CASSDLRGGPREQYF. The CDR3 DNA reads as TGTGCCAGCAGCGACCTCCGAGGGGGACCTCGCGAGCAGTACTTC.

There are a few counts of this clone. The rearrangement uses TRBV19 and TRBJ2-5; weak D call: TRBD1 (5 bases). The CDR3 loop spans 12 amino acids. CDR1 LNHDA and CDR2 SQIVND come from the germline V gene (reference sequence). The V and J ends lost 6 bases and 5 bases respectively, with 10 bases between them. Written as DNA, the CDR3 is TGTGCCAGTAGAGGGGTGGGGGAGACCCAGTACTTC. Protein product: CASRGVGETQYF. Full variable domain (remainder filled in from reference TRBV19 and TRBJ2-5): DGGITQSPKYLFRKEGQNVTLSCEQNLNHDAMYWYRQDPGQGLRLIYYSQIVNDFQKGDIAEGYSVSREKKESFPLTVTSAQKNPTAFYLCASRGVGETQYFGPGTRLLVL.

V and J are TRBV11-3 and TRBJ1-1; D is possibly TRBD1 (6 bases). This CDR3 spans 13 amino acids. The V and J ends lost 6 bases and 1 base respectively, with 9 bases between them. CDR1 is SGHNT, CDR2 YENEEA, per germline. CDR3 nucleotide sequence: TGTGCCAGCAGGGGGGCAGGGAACACTGAAGCTTTCTTT. It translates to CASRGAGNTEAFF.

V and J are TRBV30 and TRBJ1-1, with D unclear. The length of the CDR3 is 16 residues. Trimming took off 0 bases at V and 1 base at J, with 15 bases between the two ends. The germline CDR1 and CDR2 sequences are GTSNPN and SVGIG (reference sequence). The CDR3 region has the DNA TGTGCCTGGAGTGTAAAGTTTGACGGGAGGAACACTGAAGCTTTCTTT. It codes for CAWSVKFDGRNTEAFF.

The genes are TRBV27 and TRBJ2-3; D not certain. In germline, CDR1 is MNHEY, CDR2 SMNVEV (reference sequence). Trimming cost V 0 bases and J 4 bases, with 11 bases left between them. This CDR3 region has 15 residues. The CDR3 spells CASSLSSPIPDTQYF. CDR3 bases: TGTGCCAGCAGTTTATCGAGTCCCATCCCAGATACGCAGTATTTT.

The V gene is TRBV7-2, the J gene TRBJ2-7; TRBD1 matches at 9 bases. Germline V gene sequence: CDR1 SGHTA, CDR2 FQGNSA. With 5 bases clipped from V and 3 bases from J, the junction kept 8 bases outside the gene matches. This CDR3 comprises 15 residues. This chain's CDR3 is CASSTKGQGGYEQYF. DNA of the CDR3: TGTGCCAGCAGCACGAAGGGACAGGGAGGCTACGAGCAGTACTTC.

V and J are TRBV2 and TRBJ2-5; the match to TRBD2 covers 7 bases. This CDR3 has 16 residues. The J segment lost 2 bases and the V segment lost 4 bases, leaving 10 bases of the junction unmatched. CDR1 is SNHLY, CDR2 FYNNEI, per germline. The CDR3 here is CASSASRSGNQETQYF. In DNA form, the CDR3 reads TGTGCCAGCAGTGCTAGTCGAAGCGGGAATCAAGAGACCCAGTACTTC.

The chain has TRBV10-2 and TRBJ2-1; 7 bases align to TRBD1. In germline, CDR1 is WSHSY, CDR2 SAAADI. The trim removed 3 bases at V and 3 bases at J, leaving 8 bases unmatched. The CDR3 consists of 16 residues. The CDR3 is CASSDRTGVGYNEQFF. In DNA, the CDR3 is TGCGCCAGCAGTGATAGGACAGGAGTGGGCTACAATGAGCAGTTCTTC.

This clone was seen a single time. The rearrangement uses TRBV11-2 and TRBJ2-1; 7 bases line up with TRBD1. From germline, CDR1 is SGHAT and CDR2 FQNNGV. The V segment lost 6 bases and the J segment 0 bases; nucleotides outside the gene matches: 5. The CDR3 has 15 amino acids. In DNA, the CDR3 is TGTGCCAGCAGTAACAGGGGTTCCTCCTACAATGAGCAGTTCTTC. Protein sequence: CASSNRGSSYNEQFF.

The rearrangement joins TRBV7-2 to TRBJ2-7; D possibly corresponds to TRBD2 (5 bases). Trimming took 6 bases from V and 4 from J, leaving 13 bases between them. The CDR3 spans 13 residues. CDR1 and CDR2 (germline): SGHTA, FQGNSA. This CDR3 is CASSSTGTYEQYF. DNA for the CDR3: TGTGCCAGCAGTTCCACGGGAACTTACGAGCAGTACTTC.

In its sample, this clone was seen a few times. The chain joins TRBV4-3 to TRBJ2-5; D may be TRBD1 (5 bases). The CDR3 loop spans 15 amino acids. Germline V CDR1 and CDR2: LGHNA, YSLEER. V lost 0 bases and J lost 5, with 13 bases in between. Written as DNA, the CDR3 is TGCGCCAGCAGCCAAGATTTTCGCAGGGTTGAGACCCAGTACTTC. This sequence encodes CASSQDFRRVETQYF.

V usage is TRBV9 and J usage is TRBJ2-1; no firm D call. Germline V gene sequence: CDR1 SGDLS, CDR2 YYNGEE. The CDR3 covers 13 residues. Trimming stripped 0 bases from V and 4 bases from J, with 5 bases between. The CDR3 sequence: CASSVVSYNEQFF. The CDR3 coding sequence is TGTGCCAGCAGCGTAGTGTCTTACAATGAGCAGTTCTTC.

The chain carries TRBV4-1 and TRBJ2-1; tentative D call: TRBD2 (6 bases). Germline CDR1 reads MGHRA; CDR2 reads YSYEKL. CDR3 length: 13 residues. Trimming left V 0 bases short and J 9 bases short, with 9 bases between. The CDR3 protein is CASSQEWEAEQFF. The CDR3 DNA reads TGCGCCAGCAGCCAAGAGTGGGAGGCTGAGCAGTTCTTC.

The sample holds a few counts of this clone. This chain links TRBV4-2 with TRBJ2-1; 9 bases align to TRBD1. This CDR3 comprises 15 residues. The V gene end was trimmed by 4 bases and the J gene end by 3 bases; junction bases not matched to a gene: 4. Germline V gives CDR1 LGHNA, CDR2 YNFKEQ. CDR3 residues: CASSPGQGNYNEQFF. Written as DNA, the CDR3 is TGTGCCAGCAGCCCCGGACAGGGGAACTACAATGAGCAGTTCTTC.

The chain has TRBV13 and TRBJ2-7, with 11 bases identical to TRBD1. Germline CDR1 reads PRHDT; CDR2 reads FYEKMQ (reference sequence). The CDR3 has 15 amino acids. The ends lost 3 bases at V and 3 bases at J; junction bases unmatched: 4. CDR3: CASSFGQGAYYEQYF. The CDR3 coding sequence is TGTGCCAGCAGCTTTGGACAGGGGGCTTACTACGAGCAGTACTTC.

This clone was seen a single time. The chain combines TRBV30 with TRBJ2-7; 11 nucleotides align to TRBD2. Unmatched junction bases numbered 12, after V lost 5 bases and J lost 6 bases. The CDR3 is made up of 15 amino acids. Per germline, CDR1 GTSNPN and CDR2 SVGIG (reference sequence). The CDR3 DNA follows: TGTGCCTGGCAGATATCTCGACTAGCGGGGACCGAGCAGTACTTC. Its protein is CAWQISRLAGTEQYF.

The chain links TRBV18 to TRBJ1-1; TRBD1 matches 7 bases. This CDR3 contains 15 residues. Germline CDR1 is KGHSH and CDR2 is LQKENI. Unmatched junction bases numbered 2, after V lost 1 base and J lost 0 bases. The CDR3 nucleotides are TGTGCCAGCTCACCACAGGGACAGCTGAACACTGAAGCTTTCTTT. Protein sequence: CASSPQGQLNTEAFF. Drawing the rest from reference TRBV18 and TRBJ1-1, the complete variable domain is NAGVMQNPRHLVRRRGQEARLRCSPMKGHSHVYWYRQLPEEGLKFMVYLQKENIIDESGMPKERFSAEFPKEGPSILRIQQVVRGDSAAYFCASSPQGQLNTEAFFGQGTRLTVV.

The chain is built from TRBV27 and TRBJ2-5, with D possibly being TRBD2 (5 bases). V was clipped by 6 bases and J by 1 base, with 9 bases between them. There are 13 residues in the CDR3. Germline V gene lookup returns CDR1 MNHEY and CDR2 SMNVEV (reference sequence). The CDR3 DNA is TGTGCCAGCAGCCGACTAAGCCAAGAGACCCAGTACTTC. Translating it yields CASSRLSQETQYF.

This clone appeared a few times. The rearrangement joins TRBV4-1 to TRBJ2-2; 7 bases match TRBD1. The CDR3 has 18 residues. Germline V CDR1 and CDR2: MGHRA, YSYEKL. Trimming took 4 bases from V and 4 from J; bases not matched to a gene: 15. CDR3 region: CASSLNPAGQVSTGELFF. The CDR3 region has the DNA TGCGCCAGCAGCCTCAACCCCGCTGGACAGGTCAGCACCGGGGAGCTGTTTTTT.